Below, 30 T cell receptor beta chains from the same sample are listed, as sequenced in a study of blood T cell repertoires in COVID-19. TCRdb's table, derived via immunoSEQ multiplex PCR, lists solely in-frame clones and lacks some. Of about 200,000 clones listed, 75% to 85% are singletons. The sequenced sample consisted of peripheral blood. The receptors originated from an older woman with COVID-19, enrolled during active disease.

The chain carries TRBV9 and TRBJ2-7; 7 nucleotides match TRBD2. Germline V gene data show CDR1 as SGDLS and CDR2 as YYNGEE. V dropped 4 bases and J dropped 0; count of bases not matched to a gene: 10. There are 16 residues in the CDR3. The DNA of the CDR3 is TGTGCCAGCAGCCCATCCAGAGGCGGGAGCTCCTACGAGCAGTACTTC. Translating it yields CASSPSRGGSSYEQYF.

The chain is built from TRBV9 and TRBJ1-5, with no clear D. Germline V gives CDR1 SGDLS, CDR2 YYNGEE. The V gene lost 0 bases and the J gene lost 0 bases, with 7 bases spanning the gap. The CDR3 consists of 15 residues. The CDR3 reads CASSVDADSNQPQHF. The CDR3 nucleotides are TGTGCCAGCAGCGTAGACGCAGATAGCAATCAGCCCCAGCATTTT.

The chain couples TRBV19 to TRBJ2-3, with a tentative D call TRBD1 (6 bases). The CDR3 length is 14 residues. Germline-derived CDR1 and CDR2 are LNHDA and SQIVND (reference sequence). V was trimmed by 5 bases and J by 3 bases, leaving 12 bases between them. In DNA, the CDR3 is TGTGCCAGTAGTGATCAGGGGCGGACAGATACGCAGTATTTT. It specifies CASSDQGRTDTQYF.

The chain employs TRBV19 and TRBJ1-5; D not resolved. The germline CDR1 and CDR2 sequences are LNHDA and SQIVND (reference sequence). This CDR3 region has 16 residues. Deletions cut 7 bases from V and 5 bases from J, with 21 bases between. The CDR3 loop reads CASNISPSPYHQPQHF. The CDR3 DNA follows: TGTGCCAGTAACATATCCCCTTCCCCTTACCATCAGCCCCAGCATTTT.

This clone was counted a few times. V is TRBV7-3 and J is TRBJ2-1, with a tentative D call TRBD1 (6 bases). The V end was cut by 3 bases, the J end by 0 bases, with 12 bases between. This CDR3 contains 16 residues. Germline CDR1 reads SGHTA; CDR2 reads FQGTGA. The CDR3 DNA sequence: TGTGCCAGCAGCTTCGGACAGACCAGCTCCTACAATGAGCAGTTCTTC. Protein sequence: CASSFGQTSSYNEQFF.

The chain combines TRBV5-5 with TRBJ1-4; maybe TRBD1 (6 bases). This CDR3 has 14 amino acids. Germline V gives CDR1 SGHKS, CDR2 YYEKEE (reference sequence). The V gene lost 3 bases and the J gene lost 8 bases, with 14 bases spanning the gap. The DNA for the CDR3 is TGTGCCAGCAGCTGGGACATGGGGGTGGAAAAACTGTTTTTT. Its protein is CASSWDMGVEKLFF. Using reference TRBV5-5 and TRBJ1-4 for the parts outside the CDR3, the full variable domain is DAGVTQSPTHLIKTRGQQVTLRCSPISGHKSVSWYQQVLGQGPQFIFQYYEKEERGRGNFPDRFSARQFPNYSSELNVNALLLGDSALYLCASSWDMGVEKLFFGSGTQLSVL.

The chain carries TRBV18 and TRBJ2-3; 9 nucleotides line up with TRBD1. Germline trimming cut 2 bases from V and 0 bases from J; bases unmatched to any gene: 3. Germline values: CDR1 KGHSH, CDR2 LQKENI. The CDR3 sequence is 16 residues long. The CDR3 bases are TGTGCCAGCTCACCATCCACAGGGGGCAGCACAGATACGCAGTATTTT. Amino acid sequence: CASSPSTGGSTDTQYF.

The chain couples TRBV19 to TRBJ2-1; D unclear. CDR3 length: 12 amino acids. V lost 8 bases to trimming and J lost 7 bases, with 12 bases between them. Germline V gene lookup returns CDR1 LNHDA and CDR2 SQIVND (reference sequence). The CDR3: CASATPGNEQFF. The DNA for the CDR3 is TGTGCCAGTGCTACCCCCGGGAATGAGCAGTTCTTC.

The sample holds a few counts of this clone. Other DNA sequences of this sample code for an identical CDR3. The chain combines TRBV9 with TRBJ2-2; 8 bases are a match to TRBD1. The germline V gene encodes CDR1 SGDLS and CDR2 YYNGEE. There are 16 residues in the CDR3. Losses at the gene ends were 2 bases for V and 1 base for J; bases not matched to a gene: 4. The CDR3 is CASSVRDRLNTGELFF. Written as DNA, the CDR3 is TGTGCCAGCAGCGTCAGGGACAGGCTGAACACCGGGGAGCTGTTTTTT. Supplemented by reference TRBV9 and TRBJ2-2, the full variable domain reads DSGVTQTPKHLITATGQRVTLRCSPRSGDLSVYWYQQSLDQGLQFLIQYYNGEERAKGNILERFSAQQFPDLHSELNLSSLELGDSALYFCASSVRDRLNTGELFFGEGSRLTVL.

The CDR3 protein is CASSLATQGEQYF. The CDR3 DNA reads TGTGCCAGCAGCTTGGCTACCCAGGGCGAGCAGTACTTC. The V and J genes are TRBV5-4 and TRBJ2-7; a weak D match, TRBD1 (5 bases). The CDR3 extends over 13 amino acids. Trimming removed 0 bases at V and 6 bases at J, with 10 bases between. CDR1 is SGHNT, CDR2 YYREEE, per germline (reference sequence).

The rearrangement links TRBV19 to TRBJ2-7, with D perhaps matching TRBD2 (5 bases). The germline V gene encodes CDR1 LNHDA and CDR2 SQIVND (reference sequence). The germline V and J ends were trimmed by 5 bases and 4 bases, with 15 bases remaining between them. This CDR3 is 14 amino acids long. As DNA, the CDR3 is TGTGCCAGTAGTTCCAGGACTGGCCCTTACGAGCAGTACTTC. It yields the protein CASSSRTGPYEQYF.

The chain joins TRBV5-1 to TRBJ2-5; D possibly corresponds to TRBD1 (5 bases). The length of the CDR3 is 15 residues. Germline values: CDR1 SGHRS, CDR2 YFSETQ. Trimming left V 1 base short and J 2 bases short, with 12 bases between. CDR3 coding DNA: TGCGCCAGCAGCTTGTCTTCAGGGCCACAAGAGACCCAGTACTTC. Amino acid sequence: CASSLSSGPQETQYF.

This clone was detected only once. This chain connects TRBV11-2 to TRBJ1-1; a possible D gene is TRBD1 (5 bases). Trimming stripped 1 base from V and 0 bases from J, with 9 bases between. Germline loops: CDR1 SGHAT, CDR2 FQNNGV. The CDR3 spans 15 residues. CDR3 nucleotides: TGTGCCAGCAGCTTAGTCGGGACTATGAACACTGAAGCTTTCTTT. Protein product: CASSLVGTMNTEAFF.

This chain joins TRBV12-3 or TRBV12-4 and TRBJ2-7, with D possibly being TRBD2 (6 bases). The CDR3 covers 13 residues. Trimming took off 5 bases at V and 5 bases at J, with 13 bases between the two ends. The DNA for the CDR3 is TGTGCCAGCAGTCCCCTACTAGCTAACGAGCAGTACTTC. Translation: CASSPLLANEQYF.

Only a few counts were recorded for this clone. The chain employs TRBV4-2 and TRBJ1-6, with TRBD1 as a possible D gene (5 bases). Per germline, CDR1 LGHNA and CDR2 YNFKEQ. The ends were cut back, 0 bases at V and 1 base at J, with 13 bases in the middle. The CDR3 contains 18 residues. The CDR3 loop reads CASSQDWGGGSYNSPLHF. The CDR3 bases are TGTGCCAGCAGCCAAGACTGGGGGGGAGGGTCCTATAATTCACCCCTCCACTTT.

Here the CDR3 DNA reads TGTGCCAGCAGCCTTCTTAGCATGAGTGGCTACACCTTC. This translates into CASSLLSMSGYTF. The chain carries TRBV9 and TRBJ1-2; the D is unclear. Trimming removed 4 bases from V and 7 bases from J, with 14 bases in between. The CDR3 is 13 residues long. The germline CDR1 and CDR2 sequences are SGDLS and YYNGEE. Full variable domain (rest looked up from reference TRBV9 and TRBJ1-2): DSGVTQTPKHLITATGQRVTLRCSPRSGDLSVYWYQQSLDQGLQFLIQYYNGEERAKGNILERFSAQQFPDLHSELNLSSLELGDSALYFCASSLLSMSGYTFGSGTRLTVV.

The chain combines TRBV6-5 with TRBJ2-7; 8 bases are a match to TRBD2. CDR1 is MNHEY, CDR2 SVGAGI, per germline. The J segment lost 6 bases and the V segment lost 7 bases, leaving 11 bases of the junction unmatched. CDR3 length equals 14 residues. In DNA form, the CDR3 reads TGTGCCAGCATACCCAGTCGGGGGGGGGTCGAGCAGTACTTC. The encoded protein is CASIPSRGGVEQYF.

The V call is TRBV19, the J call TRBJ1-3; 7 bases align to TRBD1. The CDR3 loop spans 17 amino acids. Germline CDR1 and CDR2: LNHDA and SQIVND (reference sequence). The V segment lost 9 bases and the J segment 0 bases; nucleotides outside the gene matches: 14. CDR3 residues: CASRNEGALRSGNTIYF. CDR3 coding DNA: TGTGCCAGCCGGAATGAGGGGGCCCTCCGCTCTGGAAACACCATATATTTT.

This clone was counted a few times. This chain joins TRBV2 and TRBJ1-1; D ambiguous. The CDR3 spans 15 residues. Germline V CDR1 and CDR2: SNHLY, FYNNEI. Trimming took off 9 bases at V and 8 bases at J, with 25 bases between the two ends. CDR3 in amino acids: CASSGGRAYKEEAFF. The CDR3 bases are TGTGCCAGTTCGGGAGGGAGGGCCTATAAGGAAGAAGCTTTCTTT.

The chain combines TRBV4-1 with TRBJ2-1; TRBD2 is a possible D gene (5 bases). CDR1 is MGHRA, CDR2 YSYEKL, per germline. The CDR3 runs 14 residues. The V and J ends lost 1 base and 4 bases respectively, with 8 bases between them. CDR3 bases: TGCGCCAGCAGCCAAGGGCGAGGGTACAATGAGCAGTTCTTC. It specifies CASSQGRGYNEQFF.

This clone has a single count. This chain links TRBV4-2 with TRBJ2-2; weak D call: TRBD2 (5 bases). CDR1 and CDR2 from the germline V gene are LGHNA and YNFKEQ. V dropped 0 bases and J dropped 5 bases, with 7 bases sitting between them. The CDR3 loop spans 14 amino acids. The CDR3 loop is CASSQDRRTGELFF. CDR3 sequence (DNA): TGTGCCAGCAGCCAAGACCGGAGGACCGGGGAGCTGTTTTTT.

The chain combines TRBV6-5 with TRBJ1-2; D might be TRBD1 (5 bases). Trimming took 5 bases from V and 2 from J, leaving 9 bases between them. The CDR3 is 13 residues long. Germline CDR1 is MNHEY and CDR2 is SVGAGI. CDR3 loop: CASSLGANYGYTF. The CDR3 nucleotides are TGTGCCAGCAGTCTAGGGGCGAACTATGGCTACACCTTC.

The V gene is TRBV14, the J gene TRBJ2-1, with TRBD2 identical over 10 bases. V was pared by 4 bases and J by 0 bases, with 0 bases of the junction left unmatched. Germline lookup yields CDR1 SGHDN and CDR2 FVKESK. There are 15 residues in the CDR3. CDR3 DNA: TGTGCCAGCAGCCGGACTAGCGGCTCCTACAATGAGCAGTTCTTC. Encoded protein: CASSRTSGSYNEQFF.

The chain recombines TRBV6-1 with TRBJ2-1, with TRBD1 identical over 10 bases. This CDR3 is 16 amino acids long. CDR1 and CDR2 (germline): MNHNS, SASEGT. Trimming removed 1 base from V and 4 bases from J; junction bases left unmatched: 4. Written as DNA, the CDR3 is TGTGCCAGCAGTGAAGGGGACAGGGGTGGGTACAATGAGCAGTTCTTC. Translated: CASSEGDRGGYNEQFF.

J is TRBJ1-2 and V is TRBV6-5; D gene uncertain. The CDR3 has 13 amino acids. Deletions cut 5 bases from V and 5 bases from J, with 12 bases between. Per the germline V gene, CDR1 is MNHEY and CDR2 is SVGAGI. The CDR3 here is CASSMGQPYGYTF. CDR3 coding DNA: TGTGCCAGCAGTATGGGCCAACCATATGGCTACACCTTC.

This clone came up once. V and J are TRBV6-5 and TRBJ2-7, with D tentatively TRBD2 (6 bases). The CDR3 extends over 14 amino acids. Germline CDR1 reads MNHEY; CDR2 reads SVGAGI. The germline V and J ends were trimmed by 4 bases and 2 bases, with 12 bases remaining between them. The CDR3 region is CASSSTRGAYEQYF. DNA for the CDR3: TGTGCCAGCAGTTCGACTAGAGGGGCCTACGAGCAGTACTTC.

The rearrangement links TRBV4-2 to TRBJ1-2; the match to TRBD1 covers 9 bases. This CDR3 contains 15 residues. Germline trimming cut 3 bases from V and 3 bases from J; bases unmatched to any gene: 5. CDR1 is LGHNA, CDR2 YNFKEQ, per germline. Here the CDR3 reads CASSHDRGDYYGYTF. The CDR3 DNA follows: TGTGCCAGCAGCCACGACAGGGGGGACTACTATGGCTACACCTTC.

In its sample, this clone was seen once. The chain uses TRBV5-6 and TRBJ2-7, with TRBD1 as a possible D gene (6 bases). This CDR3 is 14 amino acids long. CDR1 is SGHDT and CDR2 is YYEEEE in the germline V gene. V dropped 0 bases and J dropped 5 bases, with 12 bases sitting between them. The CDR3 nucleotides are TGTGCCAGCAGCTTGGTTCCAGGGGCCGACGAGCAGTACTTC. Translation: CASSLVPGADEQYF. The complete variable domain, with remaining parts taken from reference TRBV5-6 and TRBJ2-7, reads DAGVTQSPTHLIKTRGQQVTLRCSPKSGHDTVSWYQQALGQGPQFIFQYYEEEERQRGNFPDRFSGHQFPNYSSELNVNALLLGDSALYLCASSLVPGADEQYFGPGTRLTVT.

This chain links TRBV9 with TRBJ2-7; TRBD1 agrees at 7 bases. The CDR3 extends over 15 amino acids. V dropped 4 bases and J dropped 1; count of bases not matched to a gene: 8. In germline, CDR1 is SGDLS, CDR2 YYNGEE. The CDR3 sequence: CASSPTGTESYEQYF. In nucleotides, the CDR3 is TGTGCCAGCAGCCCGACAGGGACGGAGTCCTACGAGCAGTACTTC.

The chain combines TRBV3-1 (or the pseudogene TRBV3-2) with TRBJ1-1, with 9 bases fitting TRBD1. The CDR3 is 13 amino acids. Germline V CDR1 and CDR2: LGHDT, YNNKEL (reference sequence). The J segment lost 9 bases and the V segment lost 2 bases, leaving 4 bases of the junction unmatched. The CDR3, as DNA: TGTGCCAGCAGCCAACGCGGACAGGGGAAAGCTTTCTTT. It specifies CASSQRGQGKAFF.